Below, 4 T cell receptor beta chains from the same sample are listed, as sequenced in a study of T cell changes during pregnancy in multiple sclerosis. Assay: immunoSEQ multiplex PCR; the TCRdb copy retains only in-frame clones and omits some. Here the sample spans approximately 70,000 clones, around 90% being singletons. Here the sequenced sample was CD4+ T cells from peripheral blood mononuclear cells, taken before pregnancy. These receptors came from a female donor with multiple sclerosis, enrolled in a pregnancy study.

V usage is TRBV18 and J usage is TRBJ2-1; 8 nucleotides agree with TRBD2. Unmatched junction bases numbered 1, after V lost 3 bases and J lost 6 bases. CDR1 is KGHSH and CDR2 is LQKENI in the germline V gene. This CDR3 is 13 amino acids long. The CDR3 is CASSPGLGNEQFF. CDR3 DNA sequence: TGTGCCAGCTCACCGGGACTAGGCAATGAGCAGTTCTTC. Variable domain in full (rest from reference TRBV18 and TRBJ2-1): NAGVMQNPRHLVRRRGQEARLRCSPMKGHSHVYWYRQLPEEGLKFMVYLQKENIIDESGMPKERFSAEFPKEGPSILRIQQVVRGDSAAYFCASSPGLGNEQFFGPGTRLTVL.

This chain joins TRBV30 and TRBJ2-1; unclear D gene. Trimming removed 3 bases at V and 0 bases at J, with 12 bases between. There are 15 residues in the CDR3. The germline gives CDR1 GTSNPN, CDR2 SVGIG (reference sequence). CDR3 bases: TGTGCCTGGAGCAAAGACTCTCGCTCCTACAATGAGCAGTTCTTC. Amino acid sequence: CAWSKDSRSYNEQFF.

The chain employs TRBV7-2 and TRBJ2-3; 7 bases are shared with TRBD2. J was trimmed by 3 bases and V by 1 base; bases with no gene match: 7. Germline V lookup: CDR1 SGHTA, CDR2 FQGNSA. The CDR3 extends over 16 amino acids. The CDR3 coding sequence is TGTGCCAGCAGCTTAGTCTCGGGGGAGGGAACAGATACGCAGTATTTT. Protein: CASSLVSGEGTDTQYF.

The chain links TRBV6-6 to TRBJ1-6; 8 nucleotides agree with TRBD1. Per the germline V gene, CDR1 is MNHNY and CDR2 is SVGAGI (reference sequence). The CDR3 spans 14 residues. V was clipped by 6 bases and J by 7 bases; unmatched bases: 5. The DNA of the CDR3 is TGTGCCAGCAGACCCCAGGGGGCGAATTCACCCCTCCACTTT. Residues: CASRPQGANSPLHF.